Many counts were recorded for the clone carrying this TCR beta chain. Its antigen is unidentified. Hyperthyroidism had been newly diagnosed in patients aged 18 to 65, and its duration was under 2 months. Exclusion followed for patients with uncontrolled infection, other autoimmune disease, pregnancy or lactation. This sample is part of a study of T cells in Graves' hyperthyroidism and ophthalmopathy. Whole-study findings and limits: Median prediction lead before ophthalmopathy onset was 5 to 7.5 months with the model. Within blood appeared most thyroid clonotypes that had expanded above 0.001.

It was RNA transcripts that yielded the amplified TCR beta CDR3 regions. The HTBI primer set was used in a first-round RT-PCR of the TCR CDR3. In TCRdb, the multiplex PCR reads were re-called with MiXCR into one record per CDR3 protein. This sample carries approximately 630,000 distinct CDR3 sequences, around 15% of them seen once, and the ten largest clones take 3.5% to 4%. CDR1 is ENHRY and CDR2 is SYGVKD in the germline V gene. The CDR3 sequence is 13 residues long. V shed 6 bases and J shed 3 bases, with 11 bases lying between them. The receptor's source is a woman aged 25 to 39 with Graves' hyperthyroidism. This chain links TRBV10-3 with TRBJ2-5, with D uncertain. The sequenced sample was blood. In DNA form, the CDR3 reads TGTGCCATCAGAGCCGGTGGAGAAGAGACCCAGTACTTC. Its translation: CAIRAGGEETQYF.